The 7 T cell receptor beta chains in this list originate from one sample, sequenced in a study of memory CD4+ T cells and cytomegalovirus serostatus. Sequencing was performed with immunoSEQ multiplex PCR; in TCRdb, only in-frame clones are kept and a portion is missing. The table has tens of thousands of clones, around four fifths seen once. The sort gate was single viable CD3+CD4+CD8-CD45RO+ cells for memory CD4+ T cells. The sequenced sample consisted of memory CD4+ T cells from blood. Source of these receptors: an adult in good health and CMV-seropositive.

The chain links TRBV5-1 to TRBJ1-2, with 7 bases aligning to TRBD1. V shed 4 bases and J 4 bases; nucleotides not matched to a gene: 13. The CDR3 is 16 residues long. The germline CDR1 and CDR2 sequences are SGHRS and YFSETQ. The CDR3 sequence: CASSHNPGQLIYGYTF. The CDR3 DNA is TGCGCCAGCAGCCACAATCCGGGACAGCTGATCTATGGCTACACCTTC.

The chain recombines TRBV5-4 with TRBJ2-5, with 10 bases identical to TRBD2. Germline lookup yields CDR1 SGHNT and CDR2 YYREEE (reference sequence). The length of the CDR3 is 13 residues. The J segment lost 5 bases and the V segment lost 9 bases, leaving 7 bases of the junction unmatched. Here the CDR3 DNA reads TGTGCCACCGAAACTAGCGGGATCGAGACCCAGTACTTC. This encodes CATETSGIETQYF.

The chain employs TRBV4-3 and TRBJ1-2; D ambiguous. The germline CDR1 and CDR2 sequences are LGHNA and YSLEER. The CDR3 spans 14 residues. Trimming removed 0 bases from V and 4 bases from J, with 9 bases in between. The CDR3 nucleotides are TGCGCCAGCAGCCAAGACCCTAGGGTCTATGGCTACACCTTC. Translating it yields CASSQDPRVYGYTF.

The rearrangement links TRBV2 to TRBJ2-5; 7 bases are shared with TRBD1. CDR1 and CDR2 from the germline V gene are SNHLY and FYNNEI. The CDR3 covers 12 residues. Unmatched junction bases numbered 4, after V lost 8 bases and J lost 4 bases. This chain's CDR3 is CASGRQGETQYF. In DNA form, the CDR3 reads TGTGCCAGCGGAAGACAGGGAGAGACCCAGTACTTC.

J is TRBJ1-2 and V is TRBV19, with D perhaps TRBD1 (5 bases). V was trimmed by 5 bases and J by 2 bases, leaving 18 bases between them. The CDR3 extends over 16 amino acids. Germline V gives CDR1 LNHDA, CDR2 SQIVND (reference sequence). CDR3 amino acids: CASSVSGTRQNYGYTF. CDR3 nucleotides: TGTGCCAGTAGTGTATCCGGGACCCGCCAGAACTATGGCTACACCTTC.

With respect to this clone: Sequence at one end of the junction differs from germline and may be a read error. This CDR3 reads CASSLGQGAGNEQFF. The CDR3 DNA follows: TGTGCTAGCAGCTTAGGACAGGGGGCGGGAAATGAGCAGTTCTTC. This chain links TRBV7-7 with TRBJ2-1, with 11 bases that match TRBD1. The V gene's germline CDR1 is SSHAT and CDR2 FNYEAQ (reference sequence). The CDR3 consists of 15 residues.

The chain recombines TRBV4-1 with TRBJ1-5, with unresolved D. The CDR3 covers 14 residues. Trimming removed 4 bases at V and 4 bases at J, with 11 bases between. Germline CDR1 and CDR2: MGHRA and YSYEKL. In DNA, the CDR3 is TGCGCCAGCAGCCGACCCGAAGGTAATCAGCCCCAGCATTTT. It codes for CASSRPEGNQPQHF.